The 32 T cell receptor beta chains presented below share a single source sample, sequenced in a study of cytomegalovirus exposure and HLA in healthy donors (dated by TCRdb to about 2017). Libraries were made using the immunoSEQ multiplex PCR assay. The multiplex PCR relied on a mix of 60 forward primers for TCR Vbeta segments and 13 reverse primers for TCR Jbeta segments. TCRdb provides this immuneACCESS table in a form limited to in-frame rearrangements. Some clones are lacking; in checked studies, under half of them reflect an unresolved V gene, and why the rest are absent is not known. The sample records approximately 160,000 clones, 75% to 85% of which are singletons. The top ten constitute less than 1% of the sample. The sample was PBMCs. These receptors were obtained from a girl aged 2 to 9 in good health and CMV-seropositive.

V and J are TRBV9 and TRBJ2-1; the match to TRBD2 covers 7 bases. Germline lookup yields CDR1 SGDLS and CDR2 YYNGEE. Unmatched junction bases numbered 11, after V lost 3 bases and J lost 8 bases. This CDR3 comprises 15 residues. CDR3 protein: CASSEGWEGQDEQFF. CDR3 nucleotide sequence: TGTGCCAGCAGCGAGGGGTGGGAGGGCCAGGATGAGCAGTTCTTC.

This chain joins TRBV9 and TRBJ1-1, with 8 bases lining up with TRBD1. This CDR3 contains 19 residues. The germline V gene has CDR1 SGDLS and CDR2 YYNGEE. Unmatched junction bases numbered 13, after V lost 0 bases and J lost 0 bases. DNA for the CDR3: TGTGCCAGCAGCGTAGTAAGATTGGGACAGGCCAACATGAACACTGAAGCTTTCTTT. It encodes CASSVVRLGQANMNTEAFF.

V is TRBV2 and J is TRBJ1-1; D perhaps matches TRBD1 (6 bases). This CDR3 has 12 amino acids. The germline CDR1 and CDR2 sequences are SNHLY and FYNNEI. Trimming left V 7 bases short and J 6 bases short, with 12 bases between. The CDR3 DNA reads as TGTGCCAGCATTTGGACAGTTGCTGAAGCTTTCTTT. Translated, it gives CASIWTVAEAFF.

V and J are TRBV5-1 and TRBJ1-4, with TRBD1 as a possible D gene (6 bases). The CDR3 runs 15 residues. V was trimmed by 5 bases and J by 5 bases, leaving 16 bases between them. Per germline, CDR1 SGHRS and CDR2 YFSETQ. The CDR3: CASSSTTGSNEKLFF. In DNA, the CDR3 is TGCGCCAGCAGTTCCACCACAGGGTCCAATGAAAAACTGTTTTTT.

The chain's CDR3 is CASSPGFASEKETQYF. CDR3 nucleotide sequence: TGCGCCAGCAGCCCTGGGTTCGCTAGCGAGAAAGAGACCCAGTACTTC. The J gene is TRBJ2-5, the V gene TRBV5-1; D may be TRBD2 (6 bases). The length of the CDR3 is 16 residues. Germline CDR1 is SGHRS and CDR2 is YFSETQ. Trimming took 4 bases from V and 3 from J, leaving 19 bases between them.

The chain uses TRBV28 and TRBJ1-1; D perhaps matches TRBD1 (6 bases). The germline V and J ends were trimmed by 5 bases and 0 bases, with 16 bases remaining between them. The CDR3 is 16 amino acids. Germline values: CDR1 MDHEN, CDR2 SYDVKM. Here the CDR3 reads CASSLFTTGMNTEAFF. The CDR3 nucleotides read TGTGCCAGCAGTCTCTTTACGACAGGTATGAACACTGAAGCTTTCTTT.

V usage is TRBV5-1 and J usage is TRBJ2-3; 9 bases line up with TRBD2. J gave up 3 bases and V 3 bases, and 5 bases lay outside the gene matches. The germline V gene encodes CDR1 SGHRS and CDR2 YFSETQ. The CDR3 consists of 15 residues. This CDR3 is CASSSLAGRTDTQYF. The CDR3, as DNA: TGCGCCAGCAGCTCCCTAGCGGGGAGGACAGATACGCAGTATTTT.

CDR3 in DNA: TGTGCCAGCAGTTATCTGGACAGTCCGACCTATCAGCCCCAGCATTTT. It codes for CASSYLDSPTYQPQHF. This chain connects TRBV6-6 to TRBJ1-5; perhaps TRBD1 as D (6 bases). Germline-derived CDR1 and CDR2 are MNHNY and SVGAGI (reference sequence). V was pared by 3 bases and J by 5 bases, with 17 bases between. CDR3 length: 16 amino acids.

The chain has TRBV19 and TRBJ2-3; 9 bases agree with TRBD1. The CDR3 is 15 residues long. Germline V CDR1 and CDR2: LNHDA, SQIVND (reference sequence). Losses at the gene ends were 5 bases for V and 2 bases for J; bases not matched to a gene: 5. The CDR3 sequence is CASSGGQGATDTQYF. The DNA of the CDR3 is TGTGCCAGTAGTGGGGGACAGGGTGCCACAGATACGCAGTATTTT.

This clone showed up just a few times. V gene TRBV7-9 combines with J gene TRBJ1-1; no clear D. The CDR3 covers 14 residues. The germline V gene has CDR1 SEHNR and CDR2 FQNEAQ (reference sequence). V was clipped by 5 bases and J by 5 bases, with 15 bases between them. The CDR3 coding sequence is TGTGCCAGCAGCCCCCCCCGGGAGGGAACTGAAGCTTTCTTT. This translates into CASSPPREGTEAFF. Supplemented by reference TRBV7-9 and TRBJ1-1, the full variable domain reads DTGVSQNPRHKITKRGQNVTFRCDPISEHNRLYWYRQTLGQGPEFLTYFQNEAQLEKSRLLSDRFSAERPKGSFSTLEIQRTEQGDSAMYLCASSPPREGTEAFFGQGTRLTVV.

The V and J genes are TRBV29-1 and TRBJ2-5, with 8 nucleotides matching TRBD2. The DNA end favors TRBJ2-7, so the J call may be wrong. The CDR3 runs to 13 residues. Germline values: CDR1 SQVTM, CDR2 ANQGSEA. The CDR3 DNA reads as TGCAGCGTTCGACTAGCGCCTATCTACGAGCAGTACTTC. The encoded protein is CSVRLAPIYEQYF.

V is TRBV29-1 and J is TRBJ1-1; 7 nucleotides agree with TRBD1. CDR1 and CDR2 (germline): SQVTM, ANQGSEA. V lost 4 bases and J lost 0; bases outside the gene matches: 5. The CDR3 totals 14 residues. CDR3 DNA sequence: TGCAGCGTTGGACAGGGAGGCATGAACACTGAAGCTTTCTTT. Translating gives CSVGQGGMNTEAFF.

This chain connects TRBV18 to TRBJ1-1; 8 bases agree with TRBD1. The CDR3 loop spans 14 amino acids. V shed 4 bases and J 1 base; nucleotides not matched to a gene: 2. Germline V gene sequence: CDR1 KGHSH, CDR2 LQKENI. CDR3 sequence: CASSQGTGNTEAFF. For the CDR3, the DNA is TGTGCCAGCTCACAGGGGACAGGGAACACTGAAGCTTTCTTT.

The genes are TRBV2 and TRBJ1-5; 10 bases are a match to TRBD1. CDR1 and CDR2 (germline): SNHLY, FYNNEI. The CDR3 contains 18 residues. Trimming at V came to 5 bases and at J to 1 base, leaving 11 bases not matched to a gene. CDR3 DNA sequence: TGTGCCAGCAGTCTGGACCGGGACAGGGGAGAAAGCAATCAGCCCCAGCATTTT. Residues: CASSLDRDRGESNQPQHF.

A remark on this clone: Additional DNA sequences in this sample encode the identical CDR3. The chain carries TRBV5-8 and TRBJ2-1; 8 positions match TRBD2. Germline V gene data show CDR1 as SGHTS and CDR2 as YDEGEE. The CDR3 extends over 17 amino acids. V lost 1 base, J lost 4 bases, and 10 bases stayed unmatched. The CDR3 region is CASSLSWREVSYNEQFF. Written as DNA, the CDR3 is TGTGCCAGCAGCTTGAGCTGGCGGGAGGTCTCGTACAATGAGCAGTTCTTC.

The V gene is TRBV30, the J gene TRBJ1-5, with D maybe TRBD1 (6 bases). This CDR3 contains 15 residues. V gave up 3 bases and J gave up 2 bases, with 14 bases separating them. Germline V CDR1 and CDR2: GTSNPN, SVGIG (reference sequence). The CDR3, as DNA: TGTGCCTGGAGCGTACCGGACAGCCGCAATCAGCCCCAGCATTTT. Translated: CAWSVPDSRNQPQHF.

V and J are TRBV5-4 and TRBJ2-2; a possible D gene is TRBD1 (6 bases). Looked up from germline, CDR1 is SGHNT and CDR2 is YYREEE (reference sequence). CDR3 length: 15 amino acids. The V and J ends lost 3 bases and 7 bases respectively, with 16 bases between them. This CDR3 reads CASSSEQGWGGELFF. The CDR3 coding sequence is TGTGCCAGCAGCTCAGAACAGGGCTGGGGCGGGGAGCTGTTTTTT.

The chain uses TRBV9 and TRBJ2-5; 7 nucleotides align to TRBD2. The CDR3 consists of 13 residues. V shed 0 bases, J shed 5 bases, and the junction held 1 base outside the gene matches. Germline CDR1 reads SGDLS; CDR2 reads YYNGEE. The CDR3 DNA reads as TGTGCCAGCAGCGTAGGGGGGGGTGAGACCCAGTACTTC. It translates to CASSVGGGETQYF.

J is TRBJ2-1 and V is TRBV10-3; D not certain. Germline CDR1 is ENHRY and CDR2 is SYGVKD. Trimming shortened V by 2 bases and J by 5 bases, and 10 bases separated the two germline ends. This CDR3 comprises 14 residues. The CDR3 protein is CAISELGSNNEQFF. CDR3 sequence (DNA): TGTGCCATCAGTGAGCTAGGTTCAAACAATGAGCAGTTCTTC.

V is TRBV11-3 and J is TRBJ2-1; TRBD2 aligns across 16 bases. V gave up 1 base and J gave up 6 bases; unmatched junction bases: 12. This CDR3 comprises 20 residues. Germline CDR1 SGHNT, CDR2 YENEEA. CDR3 bases: TGTGCCAGCAGCTTAGGACCGGGACTAGCGGGAGGGCCCTCGGTCAATGAGCAGTTCTTC. Its protein is CASSLGPGLAGGPSVNEQFF.

The gene calls are TRBV6-1 and TRBJ2-7; 7 positions match TRBD2. The CDR3 extends over 15 amino acids. CDR1 is MNHNS, CDR2 SASEGT, per germline. J gave up 1 base and V 4 bases, and 7 bases lay outside the gene matches. Here the CDR3 reads CASSAEGRGSYEQYF. As DNA, the CDR3 is TGTGCCAGCAGTGCAGAAGGGCGGGGGTCCTACGAGCAGTACTTC.

The J gene is TRBJ1-5, the V gene TRBV5-6; D not certain. Germline lookup yields CDR1 SGHDT and CDR2 YYEEEE. The CDR3 is 15 residues long. The V gene lost 3 bases and the J gene lost 4 bases, with 14 bases spanning the gap. In nucleotides, the CDR3 is TGTGCCAGCAGCTGGGGAGGACCACGGAATCAGCCCCAGCATTTT. It specifies CASSWGGPRNQPQHF.

This chain joins TRBV19 and TRBJ2-3; maybe TRBD2 (5 bases). Germline V gives CDR1 LNHDA, CDR2 SQIVND (reference sequence). With 9 bases removed from V and 4 bases from J, the gap between germline ends came to 8 bases. CDR3 length: 11 amino acids. CDR3 bases: TGTGCCAGCGCGGGTGCAGATACGCAGTATTTT. Protein sequence: CASAGADTQYF. Variable domain in full (rest from reference TRBV19 and TRBJ2-3): DGGITQSPKYLFRKEGQNVTLSCEQNLNHDAMYWYRQDPGQGLRLIYYSQIVNDFQKGDIAEGYSVSREKKESFPLTVTSAQKNPTAFYLCASAGADTQYFGPGTRLTVL.

The chain carries TRBV28 and TRBJ1-3; D not certain. Trimming took off 7 bases at V and 0 bases at J, with 13 bases between the two ends. The CDR3 has 15 amino acids. Germline loops: CDR1 MDHEN, CDR2 SYDVKM. CDR3 sequence reads: CASMGRASSGNTIYF. Written as DNA, the CDR3 is TGTGCCAGCATGGGGAGGGCCAGCTCTGGAAACACCATATATTTT.

The chain is built from TRBV20-1 and TRBJ2-1; D is uncertain. The ends were cut back, 3 bases at V and 7 bases at J, with 4 bases in the middle. The CDR3 totals 10 residues. In germline, CDR1 is DFQATT, CDR2 SNEGSKA (reference sequence). CDR3: CSARENEQFF. CDR3 DNA: TGCAGTGCTAGGGAGAATGAGCAGTTCTTC.

The chain employs TRBV30 and TRBJ1-1; a possible D gene is TRBD1 (5 bases). V lost 1 base and J 2 bases, leaving 17 bases between the germline ends. The germline CDR1 and CDR2 sequences are GTSNPN and SVGIG (reference sequence). This CDR3 has 16 amino acids. CDR3 sequence (DNA): TGTGCCTGGAGTGCCCGGACACATCAATATAACACTGAAGCTTTCTTT. It encodes CAWSARTHQYNTEAFF.

The V and J genes are TRBV5-4 and TRBJ1-3, with 7 nucleotides matching TRBD1. CDR3 length: 15 amino acids. J lost 2 bases, V lost 0 bases, and 2 bases had no gene match. Germline V CDR1 and CDR2: SGHNT, YYREEE (reference sequence). CDR3 amino acids: CASSLGRGPGNTIYF. CDR3 sequence (DNA): TGTGCCAGCAGCTTGGGGAGGGGGCCTGGAAACACCATATATTTT.

This clone was recorded once. This chain joins TRBV27 and TRBJ1-1; D is uncertain. The CDR3 loop spans 16 amino acids. V gave up 0 bases and J gave up 3 bases, with 14 bases separating them. Germline CDR1 reads MNHEY; CDR2 reads SMNVEV (reference sequence). CDR3 sequence (DNA): TGTGCCAGCAGTTTATCCGTCTGGCAGGTCTACACTGAAGCTTTCTTT. Translating it yields CASSLSVWQVYTEAFF.

V and J are TRBV6-6 and TRBJ1-2; no reliable D call. Trimming shortened V by 6 bases and J by 4 bases, and 12 bases separated the two germline ends. The length of the CDR3 is 13 residues. Germline assignment: CDR1 MNHNY and CDR2 SVGAGI (reference sequence). CDR3 nucleotides: TGTGCCAGCAGGCAGGAGGGCCTCTATGGCTACACCTTC. This gives the protein CASRQEGLYGYTF.

As for this clone: An end of the junction does not agree with germline; a read error may underlie this. Different DNA sequences within this sample yield the same CDR3. The DNA for the CDR3 is TGCGCCAGCAGTACGACTAGCGAGAACACCGGGGAGCTATTTTTT. It encodes CASSTTSENTGELFF. The V call is TRBV5-1, the J call TRBJ2-2; 8 bases agree with TRBD2. This CDR3 contains 15 residues. Looked up from germline, CDR1 is SGHRS and CDR2 is YFSETQ.

This chain connects TRBV10-3 to TRBJ1-4, with TRBD1 matching over 8 bases. There are 14 residues in the CDR3. Unmatched junction bases numbered 4, after V lost 6 bases and J lost 4 bases. The germline CDR1 and CDR2 sequences are ENHRY and SYGVKD. CDR3 nucleotide sequence: TGTGCCATCAGAGGGACAGGAGATAATGAAAAACTGTTTTTT. This codes for CAIRGTGDNEKLFF.

A few counts support this clone. The chain carries TRBV6-4 and TRBJ2-1; 13 bases match TRBD2. The germline gives CDR1 MRHNA, CDR2 SNTAGT. The CDR3 length is 15 residues. V was clipped by 4 bases and J by 4 bases; unmatched bases: 1. The CDR3: CASSGTSGGYNEQFF. The CDR3 DNA follows: TGTGCCAGCAGTGGGACTAGCGGGGGTTACAATGAGCAGTTCTTC.